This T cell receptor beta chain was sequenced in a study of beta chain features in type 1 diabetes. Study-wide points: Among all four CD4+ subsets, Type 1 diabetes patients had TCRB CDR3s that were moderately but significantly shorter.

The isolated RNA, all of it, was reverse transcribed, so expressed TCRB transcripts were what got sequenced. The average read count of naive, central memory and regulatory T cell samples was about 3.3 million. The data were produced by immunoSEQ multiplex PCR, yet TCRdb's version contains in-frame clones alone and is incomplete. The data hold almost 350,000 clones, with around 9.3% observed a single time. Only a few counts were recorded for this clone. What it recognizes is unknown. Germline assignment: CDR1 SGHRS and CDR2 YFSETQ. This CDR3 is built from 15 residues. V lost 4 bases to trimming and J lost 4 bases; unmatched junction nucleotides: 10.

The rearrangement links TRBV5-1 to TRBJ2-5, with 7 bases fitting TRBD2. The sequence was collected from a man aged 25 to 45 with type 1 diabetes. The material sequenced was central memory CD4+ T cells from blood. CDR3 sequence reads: CASSESGVAGETQYF. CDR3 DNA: TGCGCCAGCAGCGAGAGCGGGGTCGCGGGAGAGACCCAGTACTTC.